This entry features one T cell receptor (beta chain) sequence. Library preparation (for TCRbeta) was performed with unique molecular identifiers. From the PCR reads, TCRdb called clonotypes with MiXCR, one entry per CDR3 protein. The sample has 200,000 or so distinct CDR3 sequences, approximately 6.9% seen once. These data originate in a study of T-cell reconstitution after alpha-beta-depleted transplantation in children. The germline V gene encodes CDR1 LGHDT and CDR2 YNNKEL (reference sequence). The CDR3 totals 17 residues. Between the trimmed V and J ends, which lost 1 base and 0 bases, there was a span of 13 bases.

The J gene is TRBJ1-3, the V gene TRBV3-1, with D maybe TRBD1 (5 bases). The sequence was collected from a boy aged 2 to 10 with acute lymphoblastic leukemia, due to receive a stem cell transplant. Here the sequenced sample was PBMCs, taken before TCRalphabeta/CD19-depleted stem cell transplant. The CDR3, as DNA: TGTGCCAGCAGCCAAGCGCAGGGCCTCCACTCTGGAAACACCATATATTTT. It is translated as CASSQAQGLHSGNTIYF.